This paragraph covers one TCR beta chain sequence. What it binds is unknown. It was less than 13 ml of fresh peripheral blood that supplied the PBMCs. The entry originates in a study of T cells in Graves' hyperthyroidism and ophthalmopathy. Study-wide findings and caveats: In blood, most of the thyroid clonotypes expanded above 0.001 were also present.

RNA transcripts provided the source from which TCR beta CDR3 regions were amplified. First-round RT-PCR with HTBI primers amplified the TCR CDR3 region. TCRdb reprocessed the multiplex PCR reads with MiXCR, giving one entry per CDR3 protein. In the table there are approximately 530,000 distinct CDR3 sequences, 20% of which are singletons. Trimming took 2 bases from V and 12 from J; bases not matched to a gene: 6. Germline values: CDR1 GTSNPN, CDR2 SVGIG (reference sequence). The CDR3 length is 12 residues. The rearrangement joins TRBV30 to TRBJ2-5, with 10 bases lining up with TRBD1. Sequenced sample: blood. This sequence was found in a man in his forties with Graves' ophthalmopathy. In nucleotides, the CDR3 is TGTGCCTGGAGTCGGACAGGGGGGAGGAAGTACTTC. Translated, it gives CAWSRTGGRKYF.